The T cell receptor (beta chain) described here comes from a study of T cell responses to AZD1222 COVID-19 vaccine. Study summary: Second-dose timings of about 4 or about 12 weeks were pooled.

Study-wide results and limits: Baseline serostatus was positive in only 5 to 7 AZD1222 recipients. Nearly half of spike-specific TCRs reportedly go after variant regions that carry no mutations.

Sequenced by immunoSEQ multiplex PCR; TCRdb stores in-frame clones only, minus some. The table lists more than 95,000 clones, approximately 88% of them singletons. Trimming at V came to 4 bases and at J to 2 bases, leaving 4 bases not matched to a gene. Per germline, CDR1 LGHNA and CDR2 YSLEER. The CDR3 contains 14 residues. This clone occurred once. The antigen is unknown. The chain joins TRBV4-3 to TRBJ1-1; 7 bases map to TRBD1. This TCR was sampled from an adult in good health. Sequencing was performed on peripheral blood, taken on day 0 of AZD1222 vaccination. DNA of the CDR3: TGCGCCAGCAGCCGGGGACAGTACAACACTGAAGCTTTCTTT. It is translated as CASSRGQYNTEAFF.